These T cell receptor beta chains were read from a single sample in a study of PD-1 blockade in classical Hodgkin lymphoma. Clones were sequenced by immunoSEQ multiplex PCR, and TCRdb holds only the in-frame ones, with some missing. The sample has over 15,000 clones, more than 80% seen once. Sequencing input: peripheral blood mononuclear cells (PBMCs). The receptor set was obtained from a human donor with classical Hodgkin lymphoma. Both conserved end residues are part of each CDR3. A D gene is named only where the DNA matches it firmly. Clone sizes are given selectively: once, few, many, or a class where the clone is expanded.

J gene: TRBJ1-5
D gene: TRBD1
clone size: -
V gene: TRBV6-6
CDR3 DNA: TGTGCCAGCAGTTACGGACAGGGAAATCAGCCCCAGCATTTT
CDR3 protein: CASSYGQGNQPQHF

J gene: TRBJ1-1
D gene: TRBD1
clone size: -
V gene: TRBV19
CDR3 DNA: TGTGCCAGTAGTATAACCTCTTCCGGGACAGGGCCTGAAGCTTTCTTT
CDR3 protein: CASSITSSGTGPEAFF

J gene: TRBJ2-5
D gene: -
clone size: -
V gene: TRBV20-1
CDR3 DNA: TGCAGTTCGGACCTTAAAGAGACCCAGTACTTC
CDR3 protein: CSSDLKETQYF

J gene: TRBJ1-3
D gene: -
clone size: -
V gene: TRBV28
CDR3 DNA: TGTGCCAGCAGTCGATGGGGGATCTCTGGAAACACCATATATTTT
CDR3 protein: CASSRWGISGNTIYF

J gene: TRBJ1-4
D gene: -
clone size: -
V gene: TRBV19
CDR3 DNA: TGTGCCAGTAGTAAGAGGTTAACTAATGAAAAACTGTTTTTT
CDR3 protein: CASSKRLTNEKLFF

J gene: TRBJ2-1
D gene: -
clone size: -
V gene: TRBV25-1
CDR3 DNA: TGTGCCACCCAGTCAGGTGCAGGGATCTACAATGAGCAGTTCTTC
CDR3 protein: CATQSGAGIYNEQFF

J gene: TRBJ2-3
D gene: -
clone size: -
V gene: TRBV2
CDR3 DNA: TGTGCCTACCGGGTGGTCGTGGATACGCAGTATTTT
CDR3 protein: CAYRVVVDTQYF

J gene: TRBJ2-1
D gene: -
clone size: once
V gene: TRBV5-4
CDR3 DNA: TGTGCCAGCAGCCCCTACCAAGCCGACTCCCTTCACCAGTTCTTC
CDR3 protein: CASSPYQADSLHQFF

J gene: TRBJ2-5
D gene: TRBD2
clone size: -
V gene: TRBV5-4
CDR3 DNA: TGTGCCAGCAGCTTCGGAACTAGCGCCCAAGAGACCCAGTACTTC
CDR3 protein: CASSFGTSAQETQYF

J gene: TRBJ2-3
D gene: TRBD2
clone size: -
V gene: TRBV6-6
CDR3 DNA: TGTGCCAGCAGTGGTAGCGGGAGGGTGCAGTATTTT
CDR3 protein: CASSGSGRVQYF

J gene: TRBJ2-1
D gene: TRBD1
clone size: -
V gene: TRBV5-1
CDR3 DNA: TGCGCCAGCAGCCAAAGGACAGGGGACGGGTGGAAGTTCTTC
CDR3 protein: CASSQRTGDGWKFF

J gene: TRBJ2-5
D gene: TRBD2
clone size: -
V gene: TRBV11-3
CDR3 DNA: TGTGCCAGCAGCTCTCGGGGACTAGCGGGAGTTCCCGAAGAGACCCAGTACTTC
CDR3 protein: CASSSRGLAGVPEETQYF

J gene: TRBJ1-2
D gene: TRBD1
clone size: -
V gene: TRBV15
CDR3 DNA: TGTGCCACCAGCAGAGACCGACAGGGATCTGGCTACACCTTC
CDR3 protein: CATSRDRQGSGYTF

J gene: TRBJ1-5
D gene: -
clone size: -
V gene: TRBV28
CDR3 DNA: TGTGCCAGCAGTTTTCCTGGACAGCTATTAGATCATCAGCCCCAGCATTTT
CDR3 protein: CASSFPGQLLDHQPQHF

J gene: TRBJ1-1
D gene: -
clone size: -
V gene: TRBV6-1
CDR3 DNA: TGTGCCAGCAGTGACCATAGGGCAACGAACACTGAAGCTTTCTTT
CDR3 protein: CASSDHRATNTEAFF

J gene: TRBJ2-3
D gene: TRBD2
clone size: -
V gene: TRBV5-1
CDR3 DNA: TGCGCCAGCTGGGAAAGACTAGCGGGAGGCACAGATACGCAGTATTTT
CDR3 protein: CASWERLAGGTDTQYF

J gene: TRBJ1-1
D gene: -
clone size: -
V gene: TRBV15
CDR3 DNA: TGTGCCGCGGGGGCTGGTAACACTGAAGCTTTCTTT
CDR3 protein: CAAGAGNTEAFF

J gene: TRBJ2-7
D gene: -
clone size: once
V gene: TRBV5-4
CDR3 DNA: TGTGCCAGCAGCTCCTCACCTAGAGGCGCCGAGCAGTACTTC
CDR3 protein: CASSSSPRGAEQYF

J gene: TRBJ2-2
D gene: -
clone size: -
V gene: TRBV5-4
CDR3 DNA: TGTGCCAGCAGTTCGCGGGCAGGAGGCCTAACCGGGGAGCTGTTTTTT
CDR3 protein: CASSSRAGGLTGELFF

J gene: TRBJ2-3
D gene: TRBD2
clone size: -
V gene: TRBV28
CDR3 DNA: TGTGCCAGCAGCTTGACTAGCGGGAGAGCAGATACGCAGTATTTT
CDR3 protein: CASSLTSGRADTQYF

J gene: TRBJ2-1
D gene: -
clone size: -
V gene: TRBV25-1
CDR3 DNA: TGTGCCAGCAGTGAAAACGGAGGAGGAACACACAATGAGCAGTTCTTC
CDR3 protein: CASSENGGGTHNEQFF

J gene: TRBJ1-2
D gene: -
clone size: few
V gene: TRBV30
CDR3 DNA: TGTGCCTGGCTTCCGAGTGGGGCCTCCCTTTATGGCTACACCTTC
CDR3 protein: CAWLPSGASLYGYTF

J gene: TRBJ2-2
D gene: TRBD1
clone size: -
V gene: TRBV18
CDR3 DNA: TGTGCCAGCTCACCAAGGACAGGTTCTCCCGGGGAGCTGTTTTTT
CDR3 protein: CASSPRTGSPGELFF

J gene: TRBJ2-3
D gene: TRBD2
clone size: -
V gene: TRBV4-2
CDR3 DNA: TGTGCCAGCAGCCAAGAACTAGCGAGGGGAGATACGCAGTATTTT
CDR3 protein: CASSQELARGDTQYF

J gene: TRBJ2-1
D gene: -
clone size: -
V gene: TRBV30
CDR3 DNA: TGTGCCTGGAGTGGAGCCGGCCCCTACAATGAGCAGTTCTTC
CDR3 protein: CAWSGAGPYNEQFF

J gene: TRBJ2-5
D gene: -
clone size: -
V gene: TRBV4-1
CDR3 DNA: TGCGCCAGCAGCCAAGATCAACGGAAACAAGAGACCCAGTACTTC
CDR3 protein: CASSQDQRKQETQYF

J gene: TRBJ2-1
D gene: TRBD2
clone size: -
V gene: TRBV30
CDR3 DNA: TGTGCCTGGACAGGACTAGCGGGAGGGCAGAATGAGCAGTTCTTC
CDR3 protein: CAWTGLAGGQNEQFF

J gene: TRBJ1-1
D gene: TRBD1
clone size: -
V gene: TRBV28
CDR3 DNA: TGTGCCAGCAGCCCAGGGGGCTCGAACACTGAAGCTTTCTTT
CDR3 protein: CASSPGGSNTEAFF

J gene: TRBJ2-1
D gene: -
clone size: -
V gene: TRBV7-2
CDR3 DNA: TGTGCCAGCAGCCCCCAAGCGACCGAGCTGGACAATGAGCAGTTCTTC
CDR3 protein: CASSPQATELDNEQFF

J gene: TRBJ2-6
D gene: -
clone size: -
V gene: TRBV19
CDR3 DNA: TGTGCCAGTAAAATCCCATTCAGGTCTTCTGGAAAGCTCGACGTCCTGACTTTC
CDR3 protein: CASKIPFRSSGKLDVLTF

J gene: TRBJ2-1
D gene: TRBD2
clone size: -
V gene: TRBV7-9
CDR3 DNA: TGTGCCAGCAGTTCTGGGACTAGCGGTTACAATGAGCAGTTCTTC
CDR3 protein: CASSSGTSGYNEQFF